Below are 21 T cell receptor beta chains sequenced from a single sample in a study of Ad26.COV2.S vaccination and SARS-CoV-2 variants. Measured with immunoSEQ multiplex PCR; TCRdb has only the in-frame clones, and not every one. In the table there are 350,000 to 550,000 clones, 89% of which are singletons. Stated treatment: approximately 18 received Ad26.COV2.S at low or high dose, single or two shots; five or six received placebo; per-sample allocation not given. At day 63 after the first vaccine or placebo injection, samples were drawn. The sequencing here drew on peripheral blood, taken in a trial of Ad26.COV2.S vaccine versus placebo. Receptors originate from a person aged 18-60 years who received the Ad26.COV2.S COVID-19 vaccine or a placebo.

The chain recombines TRBV12-3 or TRBV12-4 with TRBJ2-5; D is unresolved. The CDR3 has 12 amino acids. The V gene lost 7 bases and the J gene lost 1 base, with 7 bases spanning the gap. CDR3 residues: CASKSLQETQYF. For the CDR3, the DNA is TGTGCCAGCAAAAGTCTCCAAGAGACCCAGTACTTC.

The genes are TRBV18 and TRBJ2-5; TRBD2 matches 11 bases. The CDR3 runs to 16 residues. The V and J ends lost 6 bases and 2 bases, in that order; junction bases with no gene match: 8. The germline gives CDR1 KGHSH, CDR2 LQKENI. CDR3 nucleotides: TGTGCCAGCTCCCCCTTAGCGGGAGGGATACAAGAGACCCAGTACTTC. Translated, it gives CASSPLAGGIQETQYF.

The V and J genes are TRBV7-2 and TRBJ1-6; 9 nucleotides agree with TRBD1. The CDR3 totals 16 residues. Germline CDR1 and CDR2: SGHTA and FQGNSA. V lost 8 bases and J lost 2; bases outside the gene matches: 7. The DNA for the CDR3 is TGTGCCAGCCGGACAGGGGAGTATACCTATAATTCACCCCTCCACTTT. Translating it yields CASRTGEYTYNSPLHF.

This clone was detected ten times or more. This chain uses TRBV4-2 with TRBJ2-1; 9 nucleotides line up with TRBD2. The germline V gene has CDR1 LGHNA and CDR2 YNFKEQ. CDR3 length: 15 amino acids. With V trimmed by 0 bases and J by 8 bases, 5 bases remained unmatched. The CDR3 bases are TGTGCCAGCAGCCAAGATCGGACTAGCGAGGATGAGCAGTTCTTC. It translates to CASSQDRTSEDEQFF.

The gene calls are TRBV5-1 and TRBJ2-3, with unresolved D. There are 14 residues in the CDR3. V shed 6 bases and J shed 0 bases, with 11 bases lying between them. From germline, CDR1 is SGHRS and CDR2 YFSETQ. CDR3 DNA sequence: TGCGCCAGCAAGTTGGAACCTAGCACAGATACGCAGTATTTT. It encodes CASKLEPSTDTQYF.

This clone was seen just once. This chain links TRBV3-1 (or the pseudogene TRBV3-2) with TRBJ2-3; D gene ambiguous. The CDR3 sequence is 16 residues long. The germline V and J ends were trimmed by 0 bases and 4 bases, with 14 bases remaining between them. Germline lookup yields CDR1 LGHDT and CDR2 YNNKEL (reference sequence). The CDR3 region is CASSQDRPKNSDTQYF. CDR3 in DNA: TGTGCCAGCAGCCAAGACAGACCCAAGAATTCAGATACGCAGTATTTT.

The chain has TRBV5-1 and TRBJ2-5; 10 bases agree with TRBD1. The CDR3 sequence is 15 residues long. Germline V gene lookup returns CDR1 SGHRS and CDR2 YFSETQ. The ends lost 4 bases at V and 3 bases at J; junction bases unmatched: 6. CDR3: CASSPTGTGEETQYF. The DNA for the CDR3 is TGCGCCAGCAGCCCAACCGGGACAGGGGAAGAGACCCAGTACTTC.

The chain has TRBV6-1 and TRBJ1-1; no reliable D call. V lost 2 bases and J lost 6, with 7 bases in between. Germline values: CDR1 MNHNS, CDR2 SASEGT. The CDR3 contains 12 residues. CDR3 protein: CASSEHGSEAFF. CDR3 in DNA: TGTGCCAGCAGTGAACATGGGTCTGAAGCTTTCTTT.

V and J are TRBV11-3 and TRBJ2-5; 7 bases map to TRBD1. The CDR3 spans 16 residues. Germline V gene data show CDR1 as SGHNT and CDR2 as YENEEA. Trimming cost V 1 base and J 6 bases; bases outside gene matches: 11. CDR3 nucleotides: TGTGCCAGCAGCTTAGTACGAACAGGGGAAGAGAAGACCCAGTACTTC. Amino acid sequence: CASSLVRTGEEKTQYF.

The V call is TRBV11-1, the J call TRBJ2-1; TRBD1 matches 8 bases. The germline CDR1 and CDR2 sequences are SGHAT and FQDESV (reference sequence). The CDR3 spans 14 residues. V was pared by 5 bases and J by 9 bases, with 9 bases of the junction left unmatched. In DNA, the CDR3 is TGTGCCAGCAGCCATCGGACAGGGCAGGGTGAGCAGTTCTTC. Its protein is CASSHRTGQGEQFF.

The rearrangement links TRBV2 to TRBJ2-2; no firm D call. The V end lost 5 bases, the J end lost 5 bases, and 9 bases lay between the germline ends. Germline assignment: CDR1 SNHLY and CDR2 FYNNEI. The CDR3 runs 13 residues. The CDR3: CASSFRRTGELFF. CDR3 sequence (DNA): TGTGCCAGCAGTTTCAGGCGGACCGGGGAGCTGTTTTTT.

V gene TRBV6-6 combines with J gene TRBJ2-6; a weak D match, TRBD2 (6 bases). CDR3 length: 16 amino acids. Trimming stripped 5 bases from V and 0 bases from J, with 11 bases between. Germline-derived CDR1 and CDR2 are MNHNY and SVGAGI (reference sequence). The CDR3 sequence is CASSRRGDSGANVLTF. The CDR3 DNA is TGTGCCAGCAGTCGACGCGGGGACTCTGGGGCCAACGTCCTGACTTTC.

The rearrangement uses TRBV7-3 and TRBJ2-1; 11 bases agree with TRBD2. The CDR3 has 15 residues. J was trimmed by 4 bases and V by 4 bases; bases with no gene match: 3. Germline values: CDR1 SGHTA, CDR2 FQGTGA. The CDR3 sequence: CASSWGLADYNEQFF. The CDR3 DNA is TGTGCCAGCAGCTGGGGACTAGCGGATTACAATGAGCAGTTCTTC.

The chain uses TRBV11-2 and TRBJ2-2; the D is unclear. V was shortened by 3 bases and J by 8 bases, with 13 bases between the two germline ends. Germline V gene sequence: CDR1 SGHAT, CDR2 FQNNGV. This CDR3 is 14 amino acids long. This chain's CDR3 is CASSFLTEAGELFF. The CDR3 coding sequence is TGTGCCAGCAGCTTTCTGACCGAGGCGGGGGAGCTGTTTTTT.

The rearrangement joins TRBV5-1 to TRBJ2-3, with 8 bases aligning to TRBD2. V shed 2 bases, J shed 7 bases, and the junction held 12 bases outside the gene matches. The CDR3 contains 16 residues. The germline V gene encodes CDR1 SGHRS and CDR2 YFSETQ. CDR3 region: CASSFAHRGGQYTQYF. In DNA form, the CDR3 reads TGCGCCAGCAGCTTTGCGCACCGCGGGGGGCAATATACGCAGTATTTT.

The chain couples TRBV5-5 to TRBJ1-1; 7 nucleotides align to TRBD1. CDR3 length: 16 amino acids. The J segment lost 4 bases and the V segment lost 0 bases, leaving 9 bases of the junction unmatched. Germline-derived CDR1 and CDR2 are SGHKS and YYEKEE (reference sequence). CDR3 region: CASSLDRGRVGTEAFF. CDR3 sequence (DNA): TGTGCCAGCAGCTTGGATAGGGGGCGAGTAGGCACTGAAGCTTTCTTT.

This chain connects TRBV18 to TRBJ1-3; D perhaps matches TRBD1 (5 bases). V was cut by 3 bases and J by 2 bases, with 5 bases left in between. The CDR3 sequence is 13 residues long. From germline, CDR1 is KGHSH and CDR2 LQKENI. CDR3 bases: TGTGCCAGCTCACCCAGGGCTGGAAACACCATATATTTT. It specifies CASSPRAGNTIYF.

The chain uses TRBV14 and TRBJ2-6; D is perhaps TRBD1 (5 bases). V gave up 0 bases and J gave up 0 bases, with 12 bases separating them. The length of the CDR3 is 18 residues. The germline CDR1 and CDR2 sequences are SGHDN and FVKESK. CDR3 nucleotide sequence: TGTGCCAGCAGCCAAGATCAGGGTCATCTCTCTGGGGCCAACGTCCTGACTTTC. This encodes CASSQDQGHLSGANVLTF.

This clone was detected only once. J is TRBJ2-6 and V is TRBV28; TRBD1 agrees at 7 bases. The J segment lost 2 bases and the V segment lost 6 bases, leaving 7 bases of the junction unmatched. The CDR3 is 16 residues long. From germline, CDR1 is MDHEN and CDR2 SYDVKM. CDR3 amino acids: CASRRPGTAGANVLTF. Here the CDR3 DNA reads TGTGCCAGCAGGCGCCCCGGGACAGCTGGGGCCAACGTCCTGACTTTC. The full variable domain, its missing parts supplied by reference TRBV28 and TRBJ2-6, is DVKVTQSSRYLVKRTGEKVFLECVQDMDHENMFWYRQDPGLGLRLIYFSYDVKMKEKGDIPEGYSVSREKKERFSLILESASTNQTSMYLCASRRPGTAGANVLTFGAGSRLTVL.

V gene TRBV7-2 combines with J gene TRBJ2-1; D ambiguous. Trimming left V 0 bases short and J 15 bases short, with 18 bases between. Germline-derived CDR1 and CDR2 are SGHTA and FQGNSA. The CDR3 is 14 residues long. The CDR3 loop is CASSLASQTGSWFF. The CDR3 DNA follows: TGTGCCAGCAGCTTAGCTTCTCAGACCGGATCGTGGTTCTTC.

The chain has TRBV7-6 and TRBJ2-1; TRBD1 might be the D (7 bases). Per the germline V gene, CDR1 is SGHVS and CDR2 is FNYEAQ. The CDR3 sequence is 16 residues long. V lost 5 bases to trimming and J lost 0 bases, with 14 bases between them. The CDR3 DNA reads as TGTGCCAGCAGCGAGGGGGGACAGAGCTCCTACAATGAGCAGTTCTTC. Amino acids: CASSEGGQSSYNEQFF. The whole variable domain, filled in from reference TRBV7-6 and TRBJ2-1, reads GAGVSQSPRYKVTKRGQDVALRCDPISGHVSLYWYRQALGQGPEFLTYFNYEAQQDKSGLPNDRFSAERPEGSISTLTIQRTEQRDSAMYRCASSEGGQSSYNEQFFGPGTRLTVL.